The 32 T cell receptor beta chains listed next were all sequenced from one sample in a study of early T cells in non-severe SARS-CoV-2 infection. TCRdb processed the 5' RACE reads anew with MiXCR; each CDR3 protein has one entry. This table holds more than 65,000 distinct CDR3 sequences, 9.5% to 15% found once. Sequenced sample: whole blood. These receptors were obtained from an adult who was a healthcare worker with PCR-confirmed SARS-CoV-2 infection or an uninfected control (not recorded which).

This clonotype came up many times. The genes are TRBV5-4 and TRBJ2-1, with 7 bases lining up with TRBD1. The length of the CDR3 is 12 residues. V lost 1 base, J lost 13 bases, and 5 bases stayed unmatched. Germline CDR1 reads SGHNT; CDR2 reads YYREEE (reference sequence). The DNA of the CDR3 is TGTGCCAGCAGCTTGAACAGGGGTCAACAGTTCTTC. Its translation is CASSLNRGQQFF.

This clonotype was detected a few times. The V and J genes are TRBV7-2 and TRBJ1-6; no firm D call. V lost 4 bases to trimming and J lost 5 bases, with 0 bases between them. Germline V gives CDR1 SGHTA, CDR2 FQGNSA. The CDR3 sequence is 11 residues long. The CDR3 nucleotides read TGTGCCAGCAGCTATAATTCACCCCTCCACTTT. This gives the protein CASSYNSPLHF.

The chain joins TRBV28 to TRBJ2-1; 11 bases match TRBD2. CDR1 is MDHEN and CDR2 is SYDVKM in the germline V gene. There are 16 residues in the CDR3. Losses at the gene ends were 4 bases for V and 7 bases for J; bases not matched to a gene: 9. Here the CDR3 reads CASSSLAGGPMNEQFF. In nucleotides, the CDR3 is TGTGCCAGCAGTTCCTTAGCGGGAGGGCCCATGAATGAGCAGTTCTTC.

This clonotype was seen at least ten times. The chain combines TRBV12-3 or TRBV12-4 with TRBJ2-2; 7 nucleotides match TRBD2. The CDR3 extends over 13 amino acids. V lost 6 bases, J lost 6 bases, and 4 bases stayed unmatched. CDR3 nucleotide sequence: TGTGCCAGCAGGGGGAGGGGACCCGGGGAGCTGTTTTTT. The encoded protein is CASRGRGPGELFF.

This clonotype was observed a handful of times. The chain recombines TRBV9 with TRBJ2-6; no definite D call. This CDR3 spans 15 amino acids. The ends were cut back, 1 base at V and 1 base at J, with 6 bases in the middle. CDR1 SGDLS and CDR2 YYNGEE come from the germline V gene. In nucleotides, the CDR3 is TGTGCCAGCAGCGTAAAGGGATCTGGGGCCAACGTCCTGACTTTC. It is translated as CASSVKGSGANVLTF.

In this sample, this clonotype turned up a few times. The gene calls are TRBV7-9 and TRBJ1-3; TRBD1 agrees at 10 bases. This CDR3 is built from 17 residues. CDR1 is SEHNR, CDR2 FQNEAQ, per germline (reference sequence). Losses at the gene ends were 2 bases for V and 2 bases for J; bases not matched to a gene: 6. The CDR3, as DNA: TGTGCCAGCAGCTTAAAGCGCGGACAGGGGGCTGGAAACACCATATATTTT. The encoded protein is CASSLKRGQGAGNTIYF.

The DNA for the CDR3 is TGTGCCAGCAGCGTAGGACAGGGGGCAGGCGAGCAGTACTTC. It encodes CASSVGQGAGEQYF. The chain has TRBV9 and TRBJ2-7; TRBD1 matches 10 bases. After removal of 0 bases from V and 6 bases from J, the junction contained 3 bases not matched to a gene. This CDR3 has 14 residues. Looked up from germline, CDR1 is SGDLS and CDR2 is YYNGEE.

This clonotype was observed at least ten times. CDR3 protein: CASSLGRVPGELFF. CDR3 nucleotide sequence: TGTGCCAGCAGCTTAGGTCGCGTCCCCGGGGAGCTGTTTTTT. The rearrangement links TRBV7-2 to TRBJ2-2; D not certain. V was shortened by 1 base and J by 6 bases, with 9 bases between the two germline ends. The germline CDR1 and CDR2 sequences are SGHTA and FQGNSA. The length of the CDR3 is 14 residues. Together with reference TRBV7-2 and TRBJ2-2, the CDR3 gives the full variable domain: GAGVSQSPSNKVTEKGKDVELRCDPISGHTALYWYRQSLGQGLEFLIYFQGNSAPDKSGLPSDRFSAERTGGSVSTLTIQRTQQEDSAVYLCASSLGRVPGELFFGEGSRLTVL.

In nucleotides, the CDR3 is TGTGCCAGCAGCTTAAACCCAGATACGCAGTATTTT. This sequence encodes CASSLNPDTQYF. The chain has TRBV7-2 and TRBJ2-3; D not certain. There are 12 residues in the CDR3. V shed 2 bases and J shed 4 bases, with 4 bases lying between them. In germline, CDR1 is SGHTA, CDR2 FQGNSA.

This clonotype was counted a few times. This clone may be a read error of a much larger clone one base away. V gene TRBV9 combines with J gene TRBJ2-3; no reliable D call. Per the germline V gene, CDR1 is SGDLS and CDR2 is YYNGEE. This CDR3 is 12 amino acids long. The V end lost 1 base, the J end lost 2 bases, and 2 bases lay between the germline ends. In DNA form, the CDR3 reads TGTGCCAGCAGCGTAAACACAGATACGCAGTATTTT. This codes for CASSVNTDTQYF.

The V and J genes are TRBV4-1 and TRBJ2-3, with TRBD1 as a possible D gene (6 bases). CDR1 and CDR2 (germline): MGHRA, YSYEKL. This CDR3 has 17 amino acids. V was pared by 0 bases and J by 9 bases, with 22 bases between. CDR3 nucleotides: TGCGCCAGCAGCCAAGACTCGGGACATCCCACCTGGGGGACGCAGTATTTT. Translation: CASSQDSGHPTWGTQYF.

A few counts support this clonotype. This chain joins TRBV11-2 and TRBJ2-7; 9 bases map to TRBD2. The CDR3 consists of 15 residues. The junction had 10 bases not matched to a gene; V was cut back by 4 bases and J by 6 bases. Germline V gene lookup returns CDR1 SGHAT and CDR2 FQNNGV. This chain's CDR3 is CASSSQPGLAGEQYF. Written as DNA, the CDR3 is TGTGCCAGCAGCTCTCAGCCGGGACTAGCTGGCGAGCAGTACTTC.

The chain joins TRBV20-1 to TRBJ2-5; 10 bases are shared with TRBD2. The V segment lost 2 bases and the J segment 3 bases; nucleotides outside the gene matches: 9. CDR3 length equals 16 residues. The germline V gene has CDR1 DFQATT and CDR2 SNEGSKA (reference sequence). As DNA, the CDR3 is TGCAGTGCTAGAACCCCGGGACTAGCGTATAAAGAGACCCAGTACTTC. Translating it yields CSARTPGLAYKETQYF.

This clonotype was seen at least ten times. The rearrangement links TRBV5-1 to TRBJ1-4; TRBD1 aligns across 10 bases. The CDR3 consists of 14 residues. Losses at the gene ends were 2 bases for V and 13 bases for J; bases not matched to a gene: 8. Germline V gives CDR1 SGHRS, CDR2 YFSETQ. As DNA, the CDR3 is TGCGCCAGCAGCTTCACCGGGACAGGGGACGTACTGTTTTTT. Its translation: CASSFTGTGDVLFF.

This clonotype was observed at least ten times. The chain recombines TRBV7-2 with TRBJ1-4; D might be TRBD1 (5 bases). The CDR3 sequence is 13 residues long. Per germline, CDR1 SGHTA and CDR2 FQGNSA. V lost 6 bases, J lost 7 bases, and 12 bases lay in between. This CDR3 reads CASRNQGGEKLFF. In DNA, the CDR3 is TGTGCCAGCAGAAACCAGGGAGGTGAAAAACTGTTTTTT.

This clonotype appeared a few times. The chain couples TRBV4-2 to TRBJ2-1; TRBD2 agrees at 11 bases. CDR1 is LGHNA and CDR2 is YNFKEQ in the germline V gene. The CDR3 runs 17 residues. V shed 5 bases, J shed 5 bases, and the junction held 11 bases outside the gene matches. The DNA for the CDR3 is TGTGCCAGCAGCTCTCAGCCGGGACTAGCGGAAAACAATGAGCAGTTCTTC. This sequence encodes CASSSQPGLAENNEQFF.

This chain links TRBV7-2 with TRBJ2-3; D ambiguous. Germline loops: CDR1 SGHTA, CDR2 FQGNSA. CDR3 size: 12 residues. The ends were cut back, 4 bases at V and 5 bases at J, with 7 bases in the middle. The CDR3: CASSSMVDTQYF. The CDR3 DNA reads as TGTGCCAGCAGCTCGATGGTAGATACGCAGTATTTT.

This clonotype was seen many times. The chain couples TRBV6-5 to TRBJ2-1; D call uncertain. The germline V gene encodes CDR1 MNHEY and CDR2 SVGAGI. The germline V and J ends were trimmed by 6 bases and 3 bases, with 3 bases remaining between them. This CDR3 contains 11 residues. CDR3 amino acids: CASRHYNEQFF. Written as DNA, the CDR3 is TGTGCCAGCAGGCACTACAATGAGCAGTTCTTC.

This sequence joins TRBV6-2 or TRBV6-3 and TRBJ2-7; TRBD2 aligns across 11 bases. The CDR3 covers 13 residues. After removal of 6 bases from V and 9 bases from J, the junction contained 7 bases not matched to a gene. CDR1 and CDR2 from the germline V gene are MNHEY and SVGEGT. CDR3 sequence: CASRILAGAPQYF. The CDR3 DNA reads as TGTGCCAGCAGGATACTAGCGGGGGCGCCGCAGTACTTC.

In this sample, this clonotype turned up a few times. The chain links TRBV7-9 to TRBJ2-7; 8 bases match TRBD2. The length of the CDR3 is 13 residues. J gave up 4 bases and V 5 bases, and 4 bases lay outside the gene matches. Germline CDR1 is SEHNR and CDR2 is FQNEAQ (reference sequence). The CDR3 is CASSRGTSYEQYF. As DNA, the CDR3 is TGTGCCAGCAGCCGCGGGACTAGTTACGAGCAGTACTTC.

This clonotype was picked up many times. CDR3 sequence (DNA): TGCAGCGTTGATGGTAGTGAAGCTTTCTTT. Residues: CSVDGSEAFF. V is TRBV29-1 and J is TRBJ1-1, with no clear D. Trimming cost V 3 bases and J 7 bases, with 6 bases left between them. CDR3 size: 10 residues. Looked up from germline, CDR1 is SQVTM and CDR2 is ANQGSEA.

This clonotype has a handful of counts. V gene TRBV11-2 combines with J gene TRBJ2-3, with a tentative D call TRBD2 (5 bases). The germline V and J ends were trimmed by 5 bases and 2 bases, with 14 bases remaining between them. Germline V gives CDR1 SGHAT, CDR2 FQNNGV. This CDR3 spans 15 amino acids. In nucleotides, the CDR3 is TGTGCCAGCAGCGGACTTAGGAGGAACACAGATACGCAGTATTTT. This translates into CASSGLRRNTDTQYF.

As concerns this clonotype: With a much larger clone just one base away, this may be a read error. The chain couples TRBV28 to TRBJ1-5; D is ambiguous. The CDR3 covers 14 residues. CDR1 and CDR2 (germline): MDHEN, SYDVKM. Between the trimmed V and J ends, which lost 6 bases and 3 bases, there was a span of 12 bases. The CDR3 is CASSRGSDNQPQHF. CDR3 DNA sequence: TGTGCCAGCAGCCGAGGGAGCGACAATCAGCCCCAGCATTTT. Based on the CDR3 plus reference TRBV28 and TRBJ1-5, the full variable domain is DVKVTQSSRYLVKRTGEKVFLECVQDMDHENMFWYRQDPGLGLRLIYFSYDVKMKEKGDIPEGYSVSREKKERFSLILESASTNQTSMYLCASSRGSDNQPQHFGDGTRLSIL.

This clonotype has a handful of counts. The chain joins TRBV7-9 to TRBJ1-1; no definite D call. Germline CDR1 and CDR2: SEHNR and FQNEAQ (reference sequence). V shed 4 bases and J shed 5 bases, with 8 bases lying between them. This CDR3 region has 12 residues. CDR3 residues: CASSWMGTEAFF. The CDR3 coding sequence is TGTGCCAGCAGCTGGATGGGAACTGAAGCTTTCTTT.

The table lists this clonotype with a few counts. The chain recombines TRBV18 with TRBJ2-6, with D unresolved. Germline CDR1 reads KGHSH; CDR2 reads LQKENI. V lost 6 bases to trimming and J lost 2 bases, with 14 bases between them. The CDR3 is made up of 16 amino acids. The CDR3 region is CASSRNNYAGANVLTF. CDR3 coding DNA: TGTGCCAGCTCCCGGAACAATTATGCTGGGGCCAACGTCCTGACTTTC.

This clonotype was detected many times. The chain uses TRBV24-1 and TRBJ1-5; D is possibly TRBD1 (5 bases). CDR3 length: 12 amino acids. V was shortened by 4 bases and J by 6 bases, with 6 bases between the two germline ends. The germline V gene encodes CDR1 KGHDR and CDR2 SFDVKD. CDR3 coding DNA: TGTGCCACCAGTGAGGGGACTCAGCCCCAGCATTTT. Protein product: CATSEGTQPQHF.

This clonotype was observed a handful of times. The rearrangement links TRBV20-1 to TRBJ2-5, with a possible D match to TRBD2 (5 bases). V lost 2 bases, J lost 4 bases, and 14 bases lay in between. The CDR3 spans 14 residues. Germline V gives CDR1 DFQATT, CDR2 SNEGSKA (reference sequence). The CDR3 DNA follows: TGCAGTGCTAGACGAGGGTCGGATGCAGAGACCCAGTACTTC. Amino acids: CSARRGSDAETQYF.

The V and J genes are TRBV18 and TRBJ2-1; 12 nucleotides agree with TRBD1. V shed 2 bases, J shed 6 bases, and the junction held 8 bases outside the gene matches. The CDR3 spans 17 residues. Per the germline V gene, CDR1 is KGHSH and CDR2 is LQKENI. The DNA of the CDR3 is TGTGCCAGCTCACCAGGGACAGGGGGCCGGTCCGGCAATGAGCAGTTCTTC. It translates to CASSPGTGGRSGNEQFF.

V is TRBV28 and J is TRBJ2-3, with 7 bases aligning to TRBD2. The CDR3 totals 16 residues. V trimming: 6 bases; J trimming: 1 base; junction bases outside the gene matches: 10. Per the germline V gene, CDR1 is MDHEN and CDR2 is SYDVKM. CDR3: CASSSLAGVGTDTQYF. Here the CDR3 DNA reads TGTGCCAGCAGCTCTCTGGCGGGAGTGGGCACAGATACGCAGTATTTT.

This clonotype was counted many times. The rearrangement links TRBV7-6 to TRBJ1-1; 7 bases fit TRBD1. With 5 bases clipped from V and 3 bases from J, the junction kept 6 bases outside the gene matches. The CDR3 totals 14 residues. From germline, CDR1 is SGHVS and CDR2 FNYEAQ. The CDR3 here is CASSPGTAYTEAFF. The CDR3 nucleotides are TGTGCCAGCAGCCCAGGGACAGCGTACACTGAAGCTTTCTTT.

This clonotype showed up many times. The V and J genes are TRBV6-2 or TRBV6-3 and TRBJ2-2; 7 bases are shared with TRBD2. V lost 4 bases and J lost 4; bases outside the gene matches: 9. The germline V gene has CDR1 MNHEY and CDR2 SVGEGT. CDR3 length equals 16 residues. CDR3 DNA: TGTGCCAGCAGTTCCCGGTCCAGCGGGACCACCGGGGAGCTGTTTTTT. Translating gives CASSSRSSGTTGELFF.

The chain couples TRBV11-2 to TRBJ2-3; D not certain. V lost 5 bases, J lost 7 bases, and 16 bases lay in between. Germline CDR1 is SGHAT and CDR2 is FQNNGV. There are 14 residues in the CDR3. CDR3: CASSHAGSINTQYF. DNA for the CDR3: TGTGCCAGCAGCCACGCCGGCTCAATAAATACGCAGTATTTT.